Each of the 3 T cell receptor beta chains below was sequenced from the same sample in a study of metastatic and nonmetastatic thyroid tumors. Every patient was untreated before thyroid surgery. MiXCR was used by TCRdb to re-call the PCR reads. The data hold 15,000 to 20,000 clones, with about a quarter observed a single time. Material for sequencing was adjacent normal tissue. Receptor source: a female donor with papillary thyroid cancer or a benign thyroid nodule (not recorded which). Some clones in this sample may be carry-over from other donors' samples.

This clone was recorded a few times. The chain joins TRBV6-1 to TRBJ1-3, with D unclear. V lost 6 bases and J lost 1, with 4 bases in between. Germline lookup yields CDR1 MNHNS and CDR2 SASEGT. The CDR3 spans 12 residues. This CDR3 is CASRSSGNTIYF. CDR3 coding DNA: TGTGCCAGCAGGTCATCTGGAAACACCATATATTTT.

This clone was seen only once. The V call is TRBV9, the J call TRBJ2-3; D possibly uses TRBD1 or TRBD2 (6 bases each). The CDR3 sequence is 15 residues long. Germline V lookup: CDR1 SGDLS, CDR2 YYNGEE. Trimming pared 3 bases from V and 2 bases from J, leaving 13 bases between. For the CDR3, the DNA is TGTGCCAGCAGCGGGGGGGACACTACCACAGATACGCAGTATTTT. Amino acids: CASSGGDTTTDTQYF. The variable domain in full, completed from reference TRBV9 and TRBJ2-3, reads DSGVTQTPKHLITATGQRVTLRCSPRSGDLSVYWYQQSLDQGLQFLIQYYNGEERAKGNILERFSAQQFPDLHSELNLSSLELGDSALYFCASSGGDTTTDTQYFGPGTRLTVL.

In this sample, this clone turned up a few times. CDR3 DNA: TGCAGTGCTGATAGCGGGAGGGCAGGCTACGAGCAGTACTTC. This sequence encodes CSADSGRAGYEQYF. J is TRBJ2-7 and V is TRBV20-1, with 11 bases identical to TRBD2. J gave up 3 bases and V 5 bases, and 6 bases lay outside the gene matches. In germline, CDR1 is DFQATT, CDR2 SNEGSKA (reference sequence). The CDR3 contains 14 residues.